By sample share, the clone carrying this T cell receptor beta chain is medium-sized. Its matching antigen is unknown. The treatment here: randomized to nivolumab then ipilimumab (arm A) or the reverse (arm B). The repertoire was sequenced with immunoSEQ multiplex PCR; TCRdb's copy has only in-frame clones and lacks some. This table holds about 5,500 clones, approximately 40% found once. This specimen comes from a study of sequential checkpoint blockade in melanoma. As for the study in general: First-line arms were nivolumab then ipilimumab, or the reverse, randomized 1:1. TCRβ was sequenced from DNA of about 94 pretreatment tumors.

Study-level findings and limits: Response in arm A was associated with pretreatment TIL clonality.

Per the germline V gene, CDR1 is KGHSH and CDR2 is LQKENI. The CDR3 has 14 amino acids. V lost 5 bases and J lost 9; bases outside the gene matches: 12. Sequenced material: tumor tissue (inferred from file names), taken from a patient given nivolumab and ipilimumab in sequence. The chain uses TRBV18 and TRBJ2-5, with 7 bases fitting TRBD2. The origin of this receptor is a human donor with melanoma. The CDR3 nucleotides are TGTGCCAGCTCAAACAAAGGGCGGGAGACAGCCCAGTACTTC. Protein: CASSNKGRETAQYF.